This passage covers 10 T cell receptor beta chains from one sample sequenced in a study of human T cells and chemical hapten exposure. The time point here: patch test 1, 2 weeks after DPC sensitization. Indicated treatment: therapeutic diphenylcyclopropenone sensitization with weekly scalp DPC. TCRdb re-analysed the RACE reads in MiXCR, keeping a single row per CDR3 protein. The table lists about 360,000 distinct CDR3 sequences, nearly 5% of them singletons. The material sequenced was whole blood, taken in connection with sensitization to the hapten diphenylcyclopropenone (DPC). These receptors were obtained from a woman in her 50s with alopecia areata. Some clones in this sample may be carry-over from other donors' samples.

This clonotype was counted at least ten times. J is TRBJ2-5 and V is TRBV5-1, with 11 bases that match TRBD2. J lost 5 bases, V lost 0 bases, and 12 bases had no gene match. This CDR3 is built from 18 residues. CDR1 and CDR2 from the germline V gene are SGHRS and YFSETQ. CDR3 in DNA: TGCGCCAGCAGCTTGGACCCTACTAGCGGGGGCCTCCGGGAGACCCAGTACTTC. Its translation is CASSLDPTSGGLRETQYF. Supplemented by reference TRBV5-1 and TRBJ2-5, the full variable domain reads KAGVTQTPRYLIKTRGQQVTLSCSPISGHRSVSWYQQTPGQGLQFLFEYFSETQRNKGNFPGRFSGRQFSNSRSEMNVSTLELGDSALYLCASSLDPTSGGLRETQYFGPGTRLLVL.

This clonotype was seen more than once but under ten times. The chain is built from TRBV7-8 and TRBJ2-3; 12 bases align to TRBD2. Per germline, CDR1 SGHVS and CDR2 FQNEAQ. Losses at the gene ends were 5 bases for V and 4 bases for J; bases not matched to a gene: 4. The CDR3 runs to 15 residues. Here the CDR3 reads CASSLPSGGADTQYF. In nucleotides, the CDR3 is TGTGCCAGCAGCCTTCCTAGCGGGGGGGCAGATACGCAGTATTTT.

The rearrangement links TRBV10-3 to TRBJ2-5; no clear D. Trimming left V 2 bases short and J 8 bases short, with 6 bases between. The CDR3 length is 11 residues. Germline values: CDR1 ENHRY, CDR2 SYGVKD. CDR3 sequence reads: CAISEGVTQYF. CDR3 nucleotide sequence: TGTGCCATCAGTGAGGGGGTTACCCAGTACTTC.

The chain uses TRBV3-1 and TRBJ2-5, with TRBD2 matching over 11 bases. Losses at the gene ends were 2 bases for V and 2 bases for J; bases not matched to a gene: 1. The CDR3 has 15 residues. Germline CDR1 LGHDT, CDR2 YNNKEL (reference sequence). The CDR3 reads CASSQRLAGQETQYF. CDR3 nucleotides: TGTGCCAGCAGCCAAAGACTAGCGGGACAAGAGACCCAGTACTTC.

Ten or more counts support this clonotype. The CDR3 DNA sequence: TGTGCCAGCAGCTCGCAGGCAGGGTTTGCAGATACGCAGTATTTT. The encoded protein is CASSSQAGFADTQYF. The chain couples TRBV7-2 to TRBJ2-3; tentative D call: TRBD1 (5 bases). The CDR3 consists of 15 residues. V was shortened by 4 bases and J by 4 bases, with 15 bases between the two germline ends. The germline CDR1 and CDR2 sequences are SGHTA and FQGNSA.

This clonotype has a count of ten or more. Since a much larger clone is just one base distant, this may be a read error. This chain links TRBV7-3 with TRBJ1-1; D call uncertain. Per the germline V gene, CDR1 is SGHTA and CDR2 is FQGTGA. The CDR3 loop spans 13 amino acids. V was pared by 2 bases and J by 1 base, with 5 bases between. The chain's CDR3 is CASSLEQNTEAFF. CDR3 sequence (DNA): TGTGCCAGCAGCTTAGAACAGAACACTGAAGCTTTCTTT.

At least ten counts were recorded for this clonotype. V is TRBV3-1 and J is TRBJ2-1; no reliable D call. The V and J ends lost 0 bases and 12 bases respectively, with 15 bases between them. Germline loops: CDR1 LGHDT, CDR2 YNNKEL (reference sequence). CDR3 size: 14 residues. CDR3 region: CASSQEGSRWVQFF. The DNA of the CDR3 is TGTGCCAGCAGCCAAGAGGGGTCACGGTGGGTGCAGTTCTTC.

This clonotype has ten or more counts. V is TRBV12-3 or TRBV12-4 and J is TRBJ2-3; D perhaps matches TRBD2 (6 bases). CDR3 length: 16 residues. V was clipped by 5 bases and J by 4 bases, with 19 bases between them. CDR3 region: CASSPPPRGESDTQYF. CDR3 DNA: TGTGCCAGCAGTCCTCCCCCGCGCGGGGAGTCAGATACGCAGTATTTT.

This clonotype was seen a handful of times. The chain joins TRBV6-5 to TRBJ2-7, with 8 bases lining up with TRBD1. Germline V gene sequence: CDR1 MNHEY, CDR2 SVGAGI. This CDR3 contains 16 residues. J lost 7 bases, V lost 5 bases, and 16 bases had no gene match. The CDR3 coding sequence is TGTGCCAGCAGTCATGCTCAGGGGGCGCTTACGTATGAGCAGTACTTC. Its translation: CASSHAQGALTYEQYF.

This clonotype occurred many times. The rearrangement uses TRBV7-2 and TRBJ2-7; the match to TRBD1 covers 8 bases. J gave up 6 bases and V 5 bases, and 9 bases lay outside the gene matches. Germline assignment: CDR1 SGHTA and CDR2 FQGNSA. This CDR3 spans 14 amino acids. CDR3 amino acids: CASSPDRASLEQYF. The DNA for the CDR3 is TGTGCCAGCAGCCCGGACAGGGCCAGCCTCGAGCAGTACTTC.